The next 2 T cell receptor beta chains were all read from a single sample in a study of cytomegalovirus exposure and HLA in healthy donors. PCR amplification relied on 60 Vbeta primers (plus 13 Jbeta primers). Using immunoSEQ multiplex PCR, the repertoire was profiled, and TCRdb retains in-frame clones only, with some absent. This table has 60,000 to 80,000 clones, around 80% appearing once. The sequenced sample was PBMCs. These receptors came from a young woman in good health and CMV-seronegative.

This chain connects TRBV19 to TRBJ1-5; 10 nucleotides line up with TRBD1. CDR3 size: 17 residues. V shed 5 bases, J shed 3 bases, and the junction held 10 bases outside the gene matches. Germline V gives CDR1 LNHDA, CDR2 SQIVND (reference sequence). CDR3 residues: CASSAGQGFLNNQPQHF. CDR3 in DNA: TGTGCCAGTAGTGCGGGACAGGGGTTCCTTAACAATCAGCCCCAGCATTTT.

The genes are TRBV2 and TRBJ2-7; TRBD1 matches 9 bases. The CDR3 length is 14 residues. Germline V gives CDR1 SNHLY, CDR2 FYNNEI. V was clipped by 3 bases and J by 6 bases; unmatched bases: 6. The CDR3 reads CASSDRDRAFEQYF. CDR3 in DNA: TGTGCCAGCAGTGACCGGGACAGGGCATTCGAGCAGTACTTC.